The clone carrying this T cell receptor beta chain showed up just a few times. Antigen: not known. The CDR3 extends over 16 amino acids. CDR1 MNHEY and CDR2 SMNVEV come from the germline V gene (reference sequence). V shed 2 bases and J shed 1 base, with 12 bases lying between them. The sample is drawn from a study of response to subunit inactivated influenza vaccine. Notes on the study in general: T cells newly recruited by each seasonal influenza vaccination are few, the authors suggested.

Via MiXCR, TCRdb re-called the RT-PCR reads, giving one row per CDR3 protein. The sample holds 630,000 or so distinct CDR3 sequences, 15% to 18% seen once. The chain carries TRBV27 and TRBJ1-5; D unresolved. This clonotype originated in a man between 45 and 60 years old who received an inactivated influenza vaccine. Material: PBMCs from blood, obtained approximately 12 days after vaccination. The CDR3: CASSLRAGMSNQPQHF. DNA of the CDR3: TGTGCCAGCAGTTTAAGGGCGGGAATGAGCAATCAGCCCCAGCATTTT.